The present T cell receptor (beta chain) was sequenced within a study of cytomegalovirus exposure and HLA in healthy donors. Trimming removed 6 bases from V and 2 bases from J, with 13 bases in between. Germline CDR1 and CDR2: MGHDK and SYGVNS. This CDR3 is 14 amino acids long. This clone was found once. In the PCR, 60 Vbeta and 13 Jbeta primers were used. The method was immunoSEQ multiplex PCR; TCRdb's version includes in-frame clones alone and lacks a portion of them. The top ten clones hold roughly 1.4% of a sample with 150,000 to 200,000 clones, about 80% of them seen once. The origin of this receptor is a man in his forties or fifties in good health and CMV-seronegative. The source material was PBMCs. This chain joins TRBV25-1 and TRBJ2-5; D possibly corresponds to TRBD2 (6 bases). The CDR3 region has the DNA TGTGCCAGCAGAACCCGGACTACACAAGAGACCCAGTACTTC. This translates into CASRTRTTQETQYF.